This T cell receptor (beta chain) was observed in a study of blood T cell repertoires in COVID-19. Across the study: Whether acute or convalescent, the COVID-19 samples came from the United States, Italy and Spain. In each case, the material was cDNA or gDNA derived from T cells, B-cell-depleted T cells, or PBMCs.

Trimming pared 4 bases from V and 2 bases from J, leaving 18 bases between. The germline V gene encodes CDR1 SGHRS and CDR2 YFSETQ. The CDR3 runs to 16 residues. Under the authors' procedure: The assay estimated nucleated cells by amplifying reference gene primers. The method was immunoSEQ multiplex PCR; TCRdb's version includes in-frame clones alone and lacks a portion of them. The D gene and trimming were derived from the DNA, and the V and J assignments and clone size from that table. The sample has 75,000 or so clones, 88% seen once. This receptor was taken from a man aged 45 to 65 with acute or convalescent COVID-19. V is TRBV5-1 and J is TRBJ2-5; possibly TRBD1 for D (5 bases). The sequenced sample was peripheral blood. CDR3 amino acids: CASSPRTFSPQETQYF. CDR3 bases: TGCGCCAGCAGCCCCAGGACATTCTCCCCTCAAGAGACCCAGTACTTC. Using reference TRBV5-1 and TRBJ2-5 for the parts outside the CDR3, the full variable domain is KAGVTQTPRYLIKTRGQQVTLSCSPISGHRSVSWYQQTPGQGLQFLFEYFSETQRNKGNFPGRFSGRQFSNSRSEMNVSTLELGDSALYLCASSPRTFSPQETQYFGPGTRLLVL.